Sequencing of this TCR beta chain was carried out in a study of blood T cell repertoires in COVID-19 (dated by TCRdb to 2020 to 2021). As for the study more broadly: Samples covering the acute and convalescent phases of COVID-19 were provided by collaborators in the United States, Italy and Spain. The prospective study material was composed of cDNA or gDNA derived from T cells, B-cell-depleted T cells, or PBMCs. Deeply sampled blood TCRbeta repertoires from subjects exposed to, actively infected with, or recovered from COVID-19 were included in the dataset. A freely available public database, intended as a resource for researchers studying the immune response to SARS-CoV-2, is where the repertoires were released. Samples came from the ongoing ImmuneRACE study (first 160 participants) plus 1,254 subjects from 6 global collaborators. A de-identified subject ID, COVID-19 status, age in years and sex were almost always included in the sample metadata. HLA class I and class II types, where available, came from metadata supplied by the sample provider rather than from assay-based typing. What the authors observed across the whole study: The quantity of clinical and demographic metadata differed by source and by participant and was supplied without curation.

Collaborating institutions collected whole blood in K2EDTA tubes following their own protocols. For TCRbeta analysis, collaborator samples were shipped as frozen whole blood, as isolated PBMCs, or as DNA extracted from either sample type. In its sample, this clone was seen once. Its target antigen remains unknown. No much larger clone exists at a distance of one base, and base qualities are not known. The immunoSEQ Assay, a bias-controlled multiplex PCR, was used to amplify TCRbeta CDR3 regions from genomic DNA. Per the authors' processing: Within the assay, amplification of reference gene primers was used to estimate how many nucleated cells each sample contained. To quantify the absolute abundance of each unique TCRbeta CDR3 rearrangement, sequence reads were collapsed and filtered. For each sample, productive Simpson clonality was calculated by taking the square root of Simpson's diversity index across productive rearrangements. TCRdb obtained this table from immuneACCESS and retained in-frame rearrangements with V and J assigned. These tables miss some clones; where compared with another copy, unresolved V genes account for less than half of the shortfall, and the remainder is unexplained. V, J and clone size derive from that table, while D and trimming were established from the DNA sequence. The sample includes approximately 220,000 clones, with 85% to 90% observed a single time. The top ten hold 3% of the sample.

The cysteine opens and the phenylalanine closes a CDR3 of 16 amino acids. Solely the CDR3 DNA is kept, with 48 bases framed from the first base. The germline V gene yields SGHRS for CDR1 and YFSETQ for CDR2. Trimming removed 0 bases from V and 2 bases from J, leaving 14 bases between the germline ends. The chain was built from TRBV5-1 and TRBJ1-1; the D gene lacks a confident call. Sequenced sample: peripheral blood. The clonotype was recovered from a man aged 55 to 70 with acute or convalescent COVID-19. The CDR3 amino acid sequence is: CASSLEAGQRNTEAFF. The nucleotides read TGCGCCAGCAGCTTGGAGGCAGGCCAACGAAACACTGAAGCTTTCTTT.